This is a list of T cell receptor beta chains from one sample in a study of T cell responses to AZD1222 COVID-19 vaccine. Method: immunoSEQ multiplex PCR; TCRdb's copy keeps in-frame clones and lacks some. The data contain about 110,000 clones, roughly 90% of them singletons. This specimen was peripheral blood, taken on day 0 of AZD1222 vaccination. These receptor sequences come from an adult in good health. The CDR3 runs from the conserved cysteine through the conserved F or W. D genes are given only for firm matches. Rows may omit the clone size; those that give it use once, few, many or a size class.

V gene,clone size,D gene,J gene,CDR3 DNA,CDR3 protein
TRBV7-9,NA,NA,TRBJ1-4,TGTGCCAGCGGACCGTGGGGAACTAATGAAAAACTGTTTTTT,CASGPWGTNEKLFF
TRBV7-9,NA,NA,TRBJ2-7,TGTGCCAGCTCTAGGACCTCCTACGAGCAGTACTTC,CASSRTSYEQYF
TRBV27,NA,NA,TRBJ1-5,TGTGCCAGCAGTTTTGGTAGGGGCCGGGGCAATCAGCCCCAGCATTTT,CASSFGRGRGNQPQHF
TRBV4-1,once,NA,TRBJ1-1,TGCGCCAGCAGCCAAGAAGGAGCAGGGCACACTGAAGCTTTCTTT,CASSQEGAGHTEAFF
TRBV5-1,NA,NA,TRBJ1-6,TGCGCCAGCAGCTTGGTGGCGTCGAATTCACCCCTCCACTTT,CASSLVASNSPLHF
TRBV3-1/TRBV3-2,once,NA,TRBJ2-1,TGTGCCAGCAGCCAAGACCAGCCCTACAATGAGCAGTTCTTC,CASSQDQPYNEQFF
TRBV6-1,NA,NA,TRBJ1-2,TGTGCCAGCAGTGAAGAAGGCAGGGGTAAACGTTACACCTTC,CASSEEGRGKRYTF
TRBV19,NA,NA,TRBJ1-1,TGTGCCAGTACCATAGGAGGGATGAACACTGAAGCTTTCTTT,CASTIGGMNTEAFF
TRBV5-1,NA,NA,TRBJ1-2,TGCGCCAGCAGCTCACAAGGCAATGGCTATGGCTACACCTTC,CASSSQGNGYGYTF
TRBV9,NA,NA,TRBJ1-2,TGTGCCAGCAGCCCCGCTGACAGGTCATATGCAAACTATGGCTACACCTTC,CASSPADRSYANYGYTF
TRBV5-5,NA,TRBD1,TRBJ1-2,TGTGCCAGCAGCTCCGGACAGGGCGGTGCGGGCTACACCTTC,CASSSGQGGAGYTF
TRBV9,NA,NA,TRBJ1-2,TGTGCCAGCAGCGTAGCTTCGGACCCCAGACCCGTGGATGGCTACACCTTC,CASSVASDPRPVDGYTF
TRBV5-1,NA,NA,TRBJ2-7,TGCGCCAGCAGCTCGGGCGTTCTTTCCTACGAGCAGTACTTC,CASSSGVLSYEQYF
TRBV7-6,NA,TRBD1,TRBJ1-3,TGTGCCAGCAGCTCAGGGGGGGCCAGGAGCTCTGGAAACACCATATATTTT,CASSSGGARSSGNTIYF
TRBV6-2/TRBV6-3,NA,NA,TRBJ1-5,TGTGCCAGCAGTTTCCCTGAGGCGGGCCGGCCCCAGCATTTT,CASSFPEAGRPQHF
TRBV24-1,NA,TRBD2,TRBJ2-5,TGTGCCACCAGTGCAGCAACTAGCGGGGGTCAAGAGACCCAGTACTTC,CATSAATSGGQETQYF
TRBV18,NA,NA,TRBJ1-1,TGTGCCAGCTCACCCGGGCCCGGGGGCACTGAAGCTTTCTTT,CASSPGPGGTEAFF
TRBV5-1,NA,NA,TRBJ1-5,TGCGCCAGCAGCTTCGGGTCGGGGAATCAGCCCCAGCATTTT,CASSFGSGNQPQHF
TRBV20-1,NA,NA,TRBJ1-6,TGCAGTGCTAGTAGTTTTGGGTTGAGCTCCTATAATTCACCCCTCCACTTT,CSASSFGLSSYNSPLHF
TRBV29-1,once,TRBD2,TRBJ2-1,TGCAGCGTTTATGGGACTAGCGGGAAATCGTCCTACAATGAGCAGTTCTTC,CSVYGTSGKSSYNEQFF